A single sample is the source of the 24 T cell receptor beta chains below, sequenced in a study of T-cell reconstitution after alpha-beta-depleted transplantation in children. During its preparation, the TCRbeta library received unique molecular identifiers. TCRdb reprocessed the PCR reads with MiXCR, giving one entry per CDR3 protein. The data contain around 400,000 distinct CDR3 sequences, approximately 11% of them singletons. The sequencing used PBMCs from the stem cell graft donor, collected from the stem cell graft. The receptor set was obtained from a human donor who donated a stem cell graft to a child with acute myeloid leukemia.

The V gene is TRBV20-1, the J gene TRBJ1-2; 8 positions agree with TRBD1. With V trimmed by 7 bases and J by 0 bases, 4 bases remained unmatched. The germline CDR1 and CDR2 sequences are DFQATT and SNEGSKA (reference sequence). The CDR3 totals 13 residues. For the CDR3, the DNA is TGCAGTGTTCGGACAGGGCCTAACTATGGCTACACCTTC. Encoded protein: CSVRTGPNYGYTF.

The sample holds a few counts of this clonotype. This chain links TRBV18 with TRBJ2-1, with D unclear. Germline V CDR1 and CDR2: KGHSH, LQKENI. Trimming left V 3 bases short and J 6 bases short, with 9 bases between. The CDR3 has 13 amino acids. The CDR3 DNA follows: TGTGCCAGCTCACCGGTCGGGTTCAATGAGCAGTTCTTC. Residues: CASSPVGFNEQFF.

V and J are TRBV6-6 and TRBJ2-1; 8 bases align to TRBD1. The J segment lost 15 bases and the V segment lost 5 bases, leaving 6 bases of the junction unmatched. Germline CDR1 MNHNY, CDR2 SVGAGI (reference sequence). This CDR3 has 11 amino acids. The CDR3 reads CASSPGTGLFF. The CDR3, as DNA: TGTGCCAGCAGTCCCGGGACAGGCCTGTTCTTC.

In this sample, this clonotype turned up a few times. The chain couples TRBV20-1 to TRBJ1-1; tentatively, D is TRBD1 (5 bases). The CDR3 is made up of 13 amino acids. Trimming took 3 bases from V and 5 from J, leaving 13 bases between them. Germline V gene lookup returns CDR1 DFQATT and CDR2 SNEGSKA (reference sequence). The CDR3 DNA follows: TGCAGTGCTAGCTCGGGCAGGGAGACTGAAGCTTTCTTT. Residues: CSASSGRETEAFF.

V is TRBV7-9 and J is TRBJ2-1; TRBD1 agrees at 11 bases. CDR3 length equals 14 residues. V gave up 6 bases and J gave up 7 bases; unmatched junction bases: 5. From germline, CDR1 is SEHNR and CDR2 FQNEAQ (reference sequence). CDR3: CASRGQGGGNEQFF. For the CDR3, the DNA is TGTGCCAGCAGGGGACAGGGGGGTGGGAATGAGCAGTTCTTC.

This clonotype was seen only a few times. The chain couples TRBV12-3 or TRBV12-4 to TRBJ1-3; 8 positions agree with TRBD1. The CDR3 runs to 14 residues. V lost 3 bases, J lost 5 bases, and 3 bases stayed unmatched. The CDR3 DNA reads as TGTGCCAGCAGTTTGACAGGGGAGAGAAACACCATATATTTT. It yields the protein CASSLTGERNTIYF.

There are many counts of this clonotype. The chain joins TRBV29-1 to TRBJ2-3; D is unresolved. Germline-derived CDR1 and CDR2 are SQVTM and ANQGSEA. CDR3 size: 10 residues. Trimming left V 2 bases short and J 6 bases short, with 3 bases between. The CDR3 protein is CSVEYDTQYF. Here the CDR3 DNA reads TGCAGCGTTGAATATGATACGCAGTATTTT.

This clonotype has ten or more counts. The CDR3 region is CASSMRGRIMRGEQFF. In DNA, the CDR3 is TGTGCCAGTAGTATGAGGGGGAGAATCATGCGTGGTGAGCAGTTCTTC. The chain carries TRBV19 and TRBJ2-1; D is possibly TRBD1 (6 bases). This CDR3 spans 16 amino acids. The V end was cut by 3 bases, the J end by 9 bases, with 21 bases between. Germline loops: CDR1 LNHDA, CDR2 SQIVND (reference sequence).

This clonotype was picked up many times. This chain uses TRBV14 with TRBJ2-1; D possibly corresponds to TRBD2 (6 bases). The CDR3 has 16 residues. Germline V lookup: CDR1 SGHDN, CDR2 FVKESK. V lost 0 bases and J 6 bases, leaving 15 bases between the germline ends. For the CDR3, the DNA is TGTGCCAGCAGCCAAGATTTAGGAACTAGCACCAATGAGCAGTTCTTC. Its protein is CASSQDLGTSTNEQFF.

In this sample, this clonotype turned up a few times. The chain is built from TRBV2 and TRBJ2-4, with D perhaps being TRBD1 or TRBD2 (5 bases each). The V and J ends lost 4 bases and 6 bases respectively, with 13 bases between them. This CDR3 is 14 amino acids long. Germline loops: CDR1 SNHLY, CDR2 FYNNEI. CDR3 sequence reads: CASSAAAGRNIQYF. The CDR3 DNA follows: TGTGCCAGCAGTGCAGCGGCAGGGCGAAACATTCAGTACTTC.

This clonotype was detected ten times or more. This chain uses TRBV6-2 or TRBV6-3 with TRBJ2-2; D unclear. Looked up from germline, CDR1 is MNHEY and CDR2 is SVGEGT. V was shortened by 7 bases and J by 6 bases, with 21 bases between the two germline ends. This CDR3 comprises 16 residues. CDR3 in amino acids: CASTKPTTQTAGELFF. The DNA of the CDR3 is TGTGCCAGCACAAAACCTACGACACAGACCGCCGGGGAGCTGTTTTTT.

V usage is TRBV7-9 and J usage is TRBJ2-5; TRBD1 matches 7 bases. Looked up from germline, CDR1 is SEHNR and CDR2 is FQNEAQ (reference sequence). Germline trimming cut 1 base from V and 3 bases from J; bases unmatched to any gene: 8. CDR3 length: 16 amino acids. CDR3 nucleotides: TGTGCCAGCAGCTTAGGCCGGGCCGGGACAGAAGAGACCCAGTACTTC. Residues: CASSLGRAGTEETQYF.

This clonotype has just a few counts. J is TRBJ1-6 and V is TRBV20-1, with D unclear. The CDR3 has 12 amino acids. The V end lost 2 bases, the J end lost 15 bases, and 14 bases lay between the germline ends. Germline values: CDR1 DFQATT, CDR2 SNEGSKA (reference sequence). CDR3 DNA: TGCAGTGCTAGAAGTCCGATGGGTAACCTCCACTTT. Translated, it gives CSARSPMGNLHF.

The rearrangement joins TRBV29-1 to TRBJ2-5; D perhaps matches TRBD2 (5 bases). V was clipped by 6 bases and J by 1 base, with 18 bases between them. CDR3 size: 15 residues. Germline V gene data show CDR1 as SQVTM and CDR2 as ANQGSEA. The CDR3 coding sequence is TGCAGCGTGGACGGAGCGAGGGTCCTCCAAGAGACCCAGTACTTC. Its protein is CSVDGARVLQETQYF.

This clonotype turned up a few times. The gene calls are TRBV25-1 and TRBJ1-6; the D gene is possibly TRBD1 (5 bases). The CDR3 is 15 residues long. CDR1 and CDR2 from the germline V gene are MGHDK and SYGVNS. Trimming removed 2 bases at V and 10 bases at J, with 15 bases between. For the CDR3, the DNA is TGTGCCAGCAGTGAAGGAGGGCAGGGCAGCTCACCCCTCCACTTT. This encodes CASSEGGQGSSPLHF. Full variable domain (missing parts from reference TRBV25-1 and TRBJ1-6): EADIYQTPRYLVIGTGKKITLECSQTMGHDKMYWYQQDPGMELHLIHYSYGVNSTEKGDLSSESTVSRIRTEHFPLTLESARPSHTSQYLCASSEGGQGSSPLHFGNGTRLTVT.

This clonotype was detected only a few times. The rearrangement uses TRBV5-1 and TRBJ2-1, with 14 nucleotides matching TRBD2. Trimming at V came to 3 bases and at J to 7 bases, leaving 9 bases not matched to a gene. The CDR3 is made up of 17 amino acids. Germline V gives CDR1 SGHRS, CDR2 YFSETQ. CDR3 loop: CASSSGLAGEPRNEQFF. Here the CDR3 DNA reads TGCGCCAGCAGCTCGGGACTAGCGGGAGAGCCGAGAAATGAGCAGTTCTTC.

DNA for the CDR3: TGCGCCAGCAGCTTGGTTTCAGGAGGGATAAACACCATATATTTT. Translating gives CASSLVSGGINTIYF. J is TRBJ1-3 and V is TRBV5-1, with D hard to call. The CDR3 length is 15 residues. V was cut by 0 bases and J by 6 bases, with 13 bases left in between. The germline V gene encodes CDR1 SGHRS and CDR2 YFSETQ. The whole variable domain, remainder taken from reference TRBV5-1 and TRBJ1-3, is KAGVTQTPRYLIKTRGQQVTLSCSPISGHRSVSWYQQTPGQGLQFLFEYFSETQRNKGNFPGRFSGRQFSNSRSEMNVSTLELGDSALYLCASSLVSGGINTIYFGEGSWLTVV.

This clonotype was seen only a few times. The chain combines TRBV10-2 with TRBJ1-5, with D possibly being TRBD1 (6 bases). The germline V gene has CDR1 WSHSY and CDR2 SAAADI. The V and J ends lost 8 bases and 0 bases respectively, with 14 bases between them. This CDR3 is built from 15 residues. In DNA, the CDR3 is TGCGCCAGCCGTTCGACAGGAGATAGCAATCAGCCCCAGCATTTT. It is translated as CASRSTGDSNQPQHF.

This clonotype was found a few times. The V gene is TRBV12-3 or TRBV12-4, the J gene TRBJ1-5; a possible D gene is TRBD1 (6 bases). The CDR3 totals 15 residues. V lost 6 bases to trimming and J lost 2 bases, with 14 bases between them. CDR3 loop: CASSLQGNGNQPQHF. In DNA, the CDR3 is TGTGCCAGCAGCCTTCAGGGGAACGGCAATCAGCCCCAGCATTTT.

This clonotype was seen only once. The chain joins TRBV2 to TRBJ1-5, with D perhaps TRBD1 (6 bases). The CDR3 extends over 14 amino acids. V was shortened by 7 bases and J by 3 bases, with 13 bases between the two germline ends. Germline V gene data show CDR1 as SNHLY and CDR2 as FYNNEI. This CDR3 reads CASKGGQNNQPQHF. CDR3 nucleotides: TGTGCCAGCAAGGGGGGGCAGAACAATCAGCCCCAGCATTTT. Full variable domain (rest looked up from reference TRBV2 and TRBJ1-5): EPEVTQTPSHQVTQMGQEVILRCVPISNHLYFYWYRQILGQKVEFLVSFYNNEISEKSEIFDDQFSVERPDGSNFTLKIRSTKLEDSAMYFCASKGGQNNQPQHFGDGTRLSIL.

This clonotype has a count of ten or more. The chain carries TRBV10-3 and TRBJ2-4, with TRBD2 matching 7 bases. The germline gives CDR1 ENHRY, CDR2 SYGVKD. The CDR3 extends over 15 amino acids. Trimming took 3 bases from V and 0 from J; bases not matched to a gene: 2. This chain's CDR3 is CAISDSGRAKNIQYF. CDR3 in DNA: TGTGCCATCAGTGATAGCGGGCGAGCCAAAAACATTCAGTACTTC.

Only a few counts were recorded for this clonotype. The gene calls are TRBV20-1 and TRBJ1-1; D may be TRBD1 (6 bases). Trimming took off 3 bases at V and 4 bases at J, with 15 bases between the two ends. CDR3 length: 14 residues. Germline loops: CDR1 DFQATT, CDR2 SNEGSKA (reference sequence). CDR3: CSASNGGGGTEAFF. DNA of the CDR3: TGCAGTGCTAGTAACGGGGGGGGCGGCACTGAAGCTTTCTTT.

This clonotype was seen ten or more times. CDR3 amino acids: CASSDKDSLVTYEQYF. CDR3 bases: TGCGCCAGCAGCGACAAGGACAGTTTAGTAACCTACGAGCAGTACTTC. The rearrangement uses TRBV10-2 and TRBJ2-7; perhaps TRBD1 as D (6 bases). With 6 bases removed from V and 2 bases from J, the gap between germline ends came to 20 bases. The length of the CDR3 is 16 residues. Looked up from germline, CDR1 is WSHSY and CDR2 is SAAADI.

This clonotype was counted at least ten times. CDR3 coding DNA: TGTGCCAGCACCGACGGGACTAGCGGGAGAAGCTACAATGAGCAGTTCTTC. Encoded protein: CASTDGTSGRSYNEQFF. The chain uses TRBV6-2 or TRBV6-3 and TRBJ2-1, with 14 bases aligning to TRBD2. With V trimmed by 7 bases and J by 3 bases, 8 bases remained unmatched. Per germline, CDR1 MNHEY and CDR2 SVGEGT. The CDR3 has 17 amino acids.